This TCR beta chain was observed in a study of CD8+CD57+ T cells in acquired aplastic anemia (dated by TCRdb to the late 2010s). For the wider study: DNA extracted from sorted CD4+ and CD8+ cells had a mean of about 3.3 ug, with a range of 0.2 to 27.4 ug. CD8+CD57+ expansion was defined as frequency above the mean frequency observed in healthy subjects. Points the paper makes about the study in general: Twenty-nine CD8+ CDR3 sequences were found to be shared between patients and controls, but these sequences appeared to be highly expressed in patients and within the immunodominant clones of the patients. No significant difference in CD8+ Simpson's diversity was found between patients and healthy controls (P=0.060).

Here V drops 5 bases and J drops 14 bases, and the junction holds 10 bases not matched to any gene. The CDR3 runs 12 residues from the cysteine to the phenylalanine. The only DNA kept is the CDR3, 36 bases in frame from the first base. CDR1 and CDR2, per the germline V gene (reference sequence), are SEHNR and FQNEAQ. Genomic DNA served as template for TCR beta VDJ combination and CDR3 sequence profiling. TCR repertoire sequencing was run on an Illumina HiSeq 2000. Turning to the authors' computational methods: TRBV/TRBJ rearrangement plots, CDR3 size and DJ length profiles, and Simpson's diversity index were used to evaluate the repertoires. The most abundant DNA sequence in the deep sequencing data was taken as the immunodominant clone. CDR3 amino acid sequences were checked for sharing across subjects and were also compared against the VDJdb database and published repertoires. TCRdb applied fastp at Q25 and MiXCR to the public reads, then kept only in-frame beta chains. Every distinct CDR3 protein forms one entry, paired with its most common genes and DNA. The V and J calls were determined by TCRdb, not by the authors. The sample profile shows 260,000 or so distinct CDR3 sequences; approximately 82% of them were found once. 40% to 55% of the sample is held by the ten biggest clonotypes.

Flow cytometry had shown CD8+CD57+ cell expansion in the patients selected for sequencing. Every patient had severe acquired aplastic anemia, diagnosed using the International Study of Aplastic Anemia and Agranulocytosis and Camitta criteria. Patients had received no therapy at the time of blood sampling. TCR repertoires of sorted CD4+ and CD8+ blood T cells from severe aplastic anemia patients and healthy subjects were deep-sequenced in the study. Patients were enrolled in the USA under clinicaltrials.gov protocols 00001620, 01623167, 00001397, 00071045, 00081523 and 00961064. Ficoll-Paque density gradient centrifugation was used to isolate peripheral blood mononuclear cells. Before DNA extraction, CD4+ and CD8+ T cells were sorted by FACS or by magnetic beads. Note on this clonotype: No cognate antigen has been identified for it. No quality values exist for individual bases; no much larger clone is one base distant.

This receptor was obtained from a human donor with aplastic anemia. Sequences were obtained from sorted CD4+, CD8+, or CD8+CD57+ T cells (not recorded which) from PBMCs. The chain couples TRBV7-9 to TRBJ2-3; 7 bases in the middle match TRBD2. The bases read TGTGCCAGCAGCGTAGGATGCGGCGGGGGGTATTTT. This yields the protein CASSVGCGGGYF.